This TCR beta chain stems from a study of beta chain features in type 1 diabetes (dated by TCRdb to 2016 to 2019). Background on the whole study: Mean age, gender distribution, total cell number and subset yield were not different between patients and healthy donors. Whereas all 28 donors provided naive and central memory subsets, regulatory and stem cell-like memory subsets were isolated from just 8 patients and roughly eight healthy donors. Across all samples, fewer than 130 million sorted cells were examined, and cell number per subset correlated strongly with RNA yield. In the study, recently diagnosed type 1 diabetes patients and matched healthy donors were compared on the TCRB repertoires of their sorted circulating CD4+ T cell subsets. Broader findings and caveats from the paper: At VDJ recombination sites, patients with type 1 diabetes made fewer insertions and deleted more nucleotides, a pattern implying thymic rearrangement abnormalities. In all four CD4+ subsets, TCRB CDR3 length was moderately but significantly shorter in type 1 diabetes patients. Only small numbers of individuals were included in the HLA sub-analyses, which left unresolved whether HLA type had any influence on TCRB rearrangement. Because cDNA was sequenced instead of genomic DNA, activated cells with high expression could be over-represented, although the groups did not differ in activation or CD3 levels. PCR may preferentially amplify shorter templates, but because patient and control samples were amplified and corrected together, any resulting skew would affect both groups equally. Naive, central memory and regulatory TCRB repertoires appeared more similar among patients than among healthy donors.

The entire amount of isolated RNA was reverse transcribed using the High Capacity cDNA Reverse Transcription Kit, so the sequenced TCRB transcripts were expressed ones. Deep immunoSEQ sequencing was performed on naive, central memory and regulatory T cell samples, with an average of roughly 3.3 million total reads per sample. After sorted cells were lysed in RLT buffer, RNA was extracted with DNase-treated RNeasy Micro or Mini kits, with the choice depending on cell number. Each cell subset was processed on its own to prevent cross-contamination, while patient and healthy donor samples were processed together. The immunoSEQ multiplex PCR was used to amplify TCRB sequences from cDNA, yielding 87-bp fragments that span the CDR3 region. Sequencing of the amplicons was done on the Illumina HiSeq platform. The source study handled its data this way. PCR bias was computationally corrected using synthetic template baselines, reads within Hamming distance 2 were collapsed, and singletons that could not be merged were discarded. Reads were aligned against IMGT to assign V, D and J genes, CDR3 length and insertions or deletions at six rearrangement sites. Within each subset, clonotype counts were normalized to the number of sorted cells before true diversity and Gini coefficients were calculated with the tcR R package. The overlap coefficient, calculated on TCRB nucleotide sequences, was used to measure repertoire sharing. TCRdb took over this immuneACCESS table, retaining in-frame rearrangements with V and J assigned. Such tables are incomplete; in checked studies, under half of the missing clones stem from an unresolved V gene, and the remainder is unexplained. V and J calls and clone size come straight from that table; D and trimming were deduced from the DNA. This sample lists 200,000 to 300,000 clones; 25% to 30% were detected once. Jointly, the top ten make up approximately 4% of the sample.

Each donor gave one peripheral blood draw, averaging approximately 110 mL, which was collected into heparinised tubes. Naive, central memory, regulatory and stem cell-like memory CD4+ T cells were sorted on a BD FACSAria II using a panel including CD45RO, CCR7, CD25, CD127, CD95 and CD27. A purity above 98% was achieved for all sorted populations. PBMCs were separated immediately by Lymphoprep density gradient centrifugation and were stained directly, without being cultured. So that batch effects would be minimized, each experiment stained and sorted samples in pairs, pairing one healthy donor with one patient. Concerning this clone itself: It lacks a known antigen. Base qualities are not provided; no much larger clone lies one nucleotide away. Other nucleotide sequences in the sample specify the same CDR3.

Source material: central memory CD4+ T cells from blood. The TCR comes from a young man in good health.

The base sequence is TGCAGCGCGCACAGGGGATATGAGCAGTACTTC. It specifies CSAHRGYEQYF. Rearrangement joined TRBV29-1 to TRBJ2-7; 7 of the junction bases match TRBD1. Inclusive of the bounding cysteine and phenylalanine, the CDR3 is 11 residues long. Of all the DNA, just the CDR3 is kept, 33 bases in frame from base 1. V loses 7 bases at its end and J loses 7 bases; junction bases beyond the gene matches: 7. The germline V gene supplies CDR1 SQVTM and CDR2 ANQGSEA.